This T cell receptor (beta chain) was found in a study of cytomegalovirus exposure and HLA in healthy donors. Study results and limitations: CMV antigen specificity of a few CMV-associated chains was confirmed in vitro. Reports credit the classifier with highly specific, highly sensitive diagnosis of cytomegalovirus status.

The PCR contained 60 Vbeta and 13 Jbeta primers. Original analysis: Later work found tens of millions of unique TCR beta chains, with about 10 million shared. Using immunoSEQ multiplex PCR, the repertoire was profiled, and TCRdb retains in-frame clones only, with some absent. Clone size and the V and J calls come from that table; the DNA yielded D and trimming. This table holds some 100,000 clones, around 82% found once. As regards this clone: Its antigen is unidentified.

Healthy individuals who donated bone marrow served as the donors. The CDR3 has 17 residues. The V gene end was trimmed by 0 bases and the J gene end by 5 bases; junction bases not matched to a gene: 8. CDR1 is LGHNT, CDR2 FRNRAP, per germline. The origin of this receptor is a woman between 45 and 65 years old in good health and CMV-seropositive. The sequenced material came from PBMCs. The chain combines TRBV12-5 with TRBJ2-3, with 10 bases lining up with TRBD2. In DNA form, the CDR3 reads TGTGCTAGTGGTTTGGTACACAGCGGGAGGGGTAAAGATACGCAGTATTTT. Protein sequence: CASGLVHSGRGKDTQYF.